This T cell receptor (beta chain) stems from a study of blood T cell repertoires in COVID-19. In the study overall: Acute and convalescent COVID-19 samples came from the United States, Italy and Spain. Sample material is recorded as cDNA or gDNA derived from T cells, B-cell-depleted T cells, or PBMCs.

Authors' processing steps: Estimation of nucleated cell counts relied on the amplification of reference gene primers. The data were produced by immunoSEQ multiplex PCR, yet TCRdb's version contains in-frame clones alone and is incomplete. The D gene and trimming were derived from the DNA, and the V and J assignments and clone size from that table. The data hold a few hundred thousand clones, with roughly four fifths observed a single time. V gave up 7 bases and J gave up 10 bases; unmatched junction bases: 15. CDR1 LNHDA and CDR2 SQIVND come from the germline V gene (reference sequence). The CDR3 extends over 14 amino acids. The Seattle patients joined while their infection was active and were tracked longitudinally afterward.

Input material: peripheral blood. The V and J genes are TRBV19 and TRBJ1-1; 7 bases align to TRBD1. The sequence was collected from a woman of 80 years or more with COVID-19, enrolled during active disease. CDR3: CASILSPGTERAFF. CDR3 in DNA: TGTGCCAGTATCTTGTCGCCCGGGACAGAACGAGCTTTCTTT.